These T cell receptor beta chains were read from a single sample in a study of blood T cell repertoires in COVID-19. This table comes from immunoSEQ multiplex PCR, and its TCRdb copy is limited to in-frame clones, with some not included. The sample comprises some 320,000 clones, 85% of which are singletons, and 7.2% rests with the top ten. Sequenced material: peripheral blood. All receptors come from a human donor in a cohort sampled during active COVID-19. Each CDR3 is given with its conserved first and last residue. A D gene is named only where the DNA matches it firmly. Clone sizes are given selectively: once, few, many, or a class where the clone is expanded.

d_call,cdr3_length,j_call,clone_size,v_call,cdr3_aa,cdr3_nt
-,11,TRBJ2-7,-,TRBV27,CASFSSYEQYF,TGTGCCAGTTTTAGCTCCTACGAGCAGTACTTC
TRBD1,14,TRBJ1-5,-,TRBV7-9,CASSPRDRVQPQHF,TGTGCCAGCAGCCCTAGGGACAGGGTTCAGCCCCAGCATTTT
-,14,TRBJ1-1,-,TRBV4-1,CASSRGRDSEVGFF,TGCGCCAGCAGCCGGGGGAGGGATTCTGAGGTTGGTTTCTTT
-,12,TRBJ2-3,-,TRBV30,CAWTLRGTTQYF,TGTGCCTGGACCCTACGGGGGACTACGCAGTATTTT
-,15,TRBJ2-5,-,TRBV24-1,CATSDWRGQRETQYF,TGTGCCACCAGTGATTGGAGGGGGCAGCGAGAGACCCAGTACTTC
TRBD1,14,TRBJ1-2,-,TRBV19,CASSPGQGLYGYTF,TGTGCCAGTAGTCCTGGACAGGGGCTATATGGCTACACCTTC
-,18,TRBJ1-2,few,TRBV1,CTSSHAAKEGVPRDGYTF,TGCACCAGCAGCCATGCAGCCAAGGAGGGAGTCCCACGGGATGGCTACACCTTC
-,13,TRBJ1-5,-,TRBV6-5,CASMAGFNQPQHF,TGTGCCAGCATGGCAGGATTCAATCAGCCCCAGCATTTT
TRBD1,15,TRBJ1-5,-,TRBV19,CASSRPGTGNQPQHF,TGTGCCAGTAGTCGCCCAGGGACAGGCAATCAGCCCCAGCATTTT
TRBD1,17,TRBJ1-1,-,TRBV7-9,CASSPPGQGGMNTEAFF,TGTGCCAGCAGCCCACCGGGACAGGGTGGCATGAACACTGAAGCTTTCTTT
-,14,TRBJ1-1,-,TRBV7-9,CASSRLQGHTEAFF,TGTGCCAGCAGCCGACTACAGGGACACACTGAAGCTTTCTTT
-,12,TRBJ1-2,-,TRBV30,CAWSGGRVGYTF,TGTGCCTGGAGTGGGGGCAGGGTTGGCTACACCTTC
-,16,TRBJ1-3,-,TRBV18,CASSPSGMSSGNTIYF,TGTGCCAGCTCACCGTCAGGGATGAGCTCTGGAAACACCATATATTTT
TRBD1,15,TRBJ1-6,few,TRBV18,CASSPTGGYNSPLHF,TGTGCCAGCTCGCCGACAGGGGGATATAATTCACCCCTCCACTTT
TRBD1,17,TRBJ2-1,-,TRBV12-5,CASGRDTQGSFGNEQFF,TGTGCTAGTGGTCGCGATACACAGGGGAGTTTTGGGAATGAGCAGTTCTTC
TRBD1,17,TRBJ2-6,-,TRBV5-6,CASSFPGQYSGANVLTF,TGTGCCAGCAGCTTTCCGGGACAGTACTCTGGGGCCAACGTCCTGACTTTC
-,16,TRBJ1-3,-,TRBV7-9,CASSLGTSLSGNTIYF,TGTGCCAGCAGCTTAGGGACAAGTCTCTCTGGAAACACCATATATTTT
-,13,TRBJ1-2,-,TRBV27,CASKLAGENGYTF,TGTGCCAGCAAGCTGGCAGGGGAGAATGGCTACACCTTC
TRBD1,13,TRBJ1-5,-,TRBV2,CASQDRGNQPQHF,TGTGCCAGCCAGGACAGGGGCAATCAGCCCCAGCATTTT
-,11,TRBJ1-1,-,TRBV19,CASRANTEAFF,TGTGCCAGTAGGGCTAACACTGAAGCTTTCTTT
-,11,TRBJ2-3,-,TRBV30,CAWSLADTQYF,TGTGCCTGGAGCTTAGCTGATACGCAGTATTTT
-,15,TRBJ1-3,-,TRBV7-6,CASSLQGTIGNTIYF,TGTGCCAGCAGCTTACAGGGTACAATAGGAAACACCATATATTTT
TRBD1,13,TRBJ2-1,-,TRBV19,CASTPTGYNEQFF,TGTGCCAGTACCCCGACAGGGTACAATGAGCAGTTCTTC
TRBD1,13,TRBJ1-5,once,TRBV30,CAWSSQGNQPQHF,TGTGCCTGGAGTTCACAGGGGAATCAGCCCCAGCATTTT
-,11,TRBJ2-7,-,TRBV28,CASSGRYEQYF,TGTGCCAGCTCCGGGAGATACGAGCAGTACTTC